These T cell receptor beta chains were read from a single sample in a study of cytomegalovirus exposure and HLA in healthy donors. The protocol was immunoSEQ multiplex PCR, while the TCRdb copy is restricted to in-frame clones and leaves out a portion. Its table records approximately 47,000 clones. Sequences were obtained from PBMCs. The origin of the receptors is a male donor in good health and CMV-seronegative. CDR3s include the opening cysteine and the closing phenylalanine or tryptophan. D genes are given only for firm matches.

J | V | D | CDR3 | DNA
TRBJ2-3 | TRBV29-1 | - | CSVEIPASTDTQYF | TGCAGCGTTGAAATACCAGCGAGCACAGATACGCAGTATTTT
TRBJ2-1 | TRBV30 | TRBD2 | CAWRTSGGASFFF | TGTGCCTGGAGGACTAGCGGGGGGGCCTCTTTTTTCTTC
TRBJ2-7 | TRBV7-2 | - | CASSLNRDYEQYF | TGTGCCAGCAGCTTGAACAGAGACTACGAGCAGTACTTC
TRBJ1-5 | TRBV30 | - | CAWSVLRGSQPQHF | TGTGCCTGGAGTGTACTTCGGGGAAGCCAGCCCCAGCATTTT
TRBJ1-4 | TRBV5-1 | - | CASSFYGTLNEKLFF | TGCGCCAGCAGCTTCTATGGGACACTTAATGAAAAACTGTTTTTT
TRBJ2-3 | TRBV4-1 | - | CASSHWPLGVSGDTQYF | TGCGCCAGCAGCCACTGGCCCCTGGGAGTGAGTGGGGATACGCAGTATTTT
TRBJ1-2 | TRBV19 | - | CASSSPGGYTF | TGTGCCAGTAGTTCCCCAGGGGGCTACACCTTC
TRBJ2-7 | TRBV5-1 | - | CASSLSQQGKIHEQYF | TGCGCCAGCAGCTTGTCCCAGCAGGGAAAGATCCACGAGCAGTACTTC
TRBJ1-2 | TRBV25-1 | - | CASSVVGGQLNGYTF | TGTGCCAGCAGTGTGGTGGGGGGGCAGTTGAATGGCTACACCTTC
TRBJ1-4 | TRBV30 | - | CAWTSLGGRTNEKLFF | TGTGCCTGGACCTCCCTGGGAGGGAGGACTAATGAAAAACTGTTTTTT
TRBJ2-7 | TRBV10-1 | TRBD2 | CASSAKRGAAKYEQYF | TGCGCCAGCAGTGCCAAGCGGGGGGCCGCGAAATACGAGCAGTACTTC
TRBJ2-6 | TRBV6-5 | - | CASSYEGVRGANVLTF | TGTGCCAGCAGTTACGAAGGGGTGAGGGGGGCCAACGTCCTGACTTTC
TRBJ2-1 | TRBV7-7 | TRBD2 | CASSLSGGNNEQFF | TGTGCTAGCAGCCTTTCCGGGGGGAACAATGAGCAGTTCTTC
TRBJ1-1 | TRBV5-1 | TRBD1 | CASSLAMVQGAKAFF | TGCGCCAGCAGCTTGGCGATGGTACAGGGGGCGAAGGCTTTCTTT
TRBJ1-1 | TRBV5-4 | TRBD1 | CASSSRDRVSEAFF | TGTGCCAGCAGCTCGAGGGACAGGGTCTCTGAAGCTTTCTTT
TRBJ1-5 | TRBV4-3 | TRBD1 | CASSQGQGDQPQHF | TGCGCCAGCAGCCAAGGGCAGGGGGATCAGCCCCAGCATTTT
TRBJ1-2 | TRBV7-9 | - | CASTLPLQGYTF | TGTGCCAGCACCCTCCCCCTGCAGGGCTACACCTTC
TRBJ2-1 | TRBV9 | TRBD2 | CASTPTSGAYNEQFF | TGTGCCAGCACCCCGACTAGCGGGGCATACAATGAGCAGTTCTTC
TRBJ1-4 | TRBV9 | TRBD1 | CASSVEGTGDEKLFF | TGTGCCAGCAGCGTAGAAGGGACAGGGGATGAAAAACTGTTTTTT
TRBJ1-2 | TRBV30 | - | CAWSAPPGTYGYTF | TGTGCCTGGAGTGCCCCCCCCGGTACCTATGGCTACACCTTC
TRBJ2-2 | TRBV10-3 | TRBD1 | CAISELAGGSRRDTGELFF | TGTGCCATCAGTGAGCTCGCAGGGGGCTCCCGCCGGGACACCGGGGAGCTGTTTTTT
TRBJ2-1 | TRBV4-2 | - | CASSQSEEYPVGQFF | TGTGCCAGCAGCCAGTCGGAGGAGTACCCAGTCGGGCAGTTCTTC